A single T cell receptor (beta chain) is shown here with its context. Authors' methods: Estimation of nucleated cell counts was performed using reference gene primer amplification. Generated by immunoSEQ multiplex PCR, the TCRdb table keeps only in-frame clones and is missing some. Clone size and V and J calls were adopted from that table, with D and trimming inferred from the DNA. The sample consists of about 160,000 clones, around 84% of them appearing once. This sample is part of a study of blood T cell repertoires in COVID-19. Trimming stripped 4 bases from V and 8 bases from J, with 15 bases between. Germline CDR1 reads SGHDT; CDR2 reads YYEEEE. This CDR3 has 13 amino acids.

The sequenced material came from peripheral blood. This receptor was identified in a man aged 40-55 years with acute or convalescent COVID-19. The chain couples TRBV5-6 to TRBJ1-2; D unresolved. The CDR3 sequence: CASSRRQVAGYTF. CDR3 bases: TGTGCCAGCAGCCGCAGGCAGGTGGCGGGCTACACCTTC.